The 10 T cell receptor beta chains below come from one sample, sequenced in a study of shared clonotypes between healthy human individuals. Produced via immunoSEQ multiplex PCR; TCRdb's table is partial and in-frame only. The top ten clones hold 0.13% of a sample with millions of clones, 85% to 95% of them seen once. Sequencing used naive CD4+ T cells sorted from blood. As for subset: CD45RA+ positively selected. The receptors stem from a man aged 18 to 30 in good health.

The CDR3 DNA reads as TGCGCCAGCAGCATCGTTCTAGCGGGAGGGGCGAATGAGCAGTTCTTC. Its protein product is CASSIVLAGGANEQFF. The V gene is TRBV5-1, the J gene TRBJ2-1; TRBD2 matches 12 bases. V gave up 4 bases and J gave up 7 bases; unmatched junction bases: 9. Looked up from germline, CDR1 is SGHRS and CDR2 is YFSETQ. This CDR3 has 16 amino acids.

This clone was detected only once. The rearrangement joins TRBV10-1 to TRBJ1-2; a possible D gene is TRBD1 (5 bases). The germline V gene has CDR1 WNHNN and CDR2 SYGVQD (reference sequence). Trimming cost V 6 bases and J 4 bases, with 12 bases left between them. The CDR3 runs to 13 residues. The CDR3 here is CASRLTESYGYTF. The CDR3 bases are TGCGCCAGCAGGCTGACAGAGAGCTATGGCTACACCTTC.

This chain uses TRBV5-4 with TRBJ2-1; D may be TRBD2 (6 bases). V shed 4 bases and J shed 0 bases, with 17 bases lying between them. The CDR3 is 17 residues long. The germline V gene encodes CDR1 SGHNT and CDR2 YYREEE (reference sequence). CDR3 protein: CASSPAGGPSSYNEQFF. The CDR3 DNA follows: TGTGCCAGCAGCCCAGCGGGCGGACCGAGCTCCTACAATGAGCAGTTCTTC.

The table lists this clone with a few counts. The genes are TRBV30 and TRBJ1-2; D might be TRBD1 (5 bases). CDR1 is GTSNPN and CDR2 is SVGIG in the germline V gene (reference sequence). This CDR3 is built from 16 residues. V was shortened by 3 bases and J by 0 bases, with 17 bases between the two germline ends. The CDR3 DNA reads TGTGCCTGGAGCGAGATCTTCGGGGCAACTAACTATGGCTACACCTTC. This encodes CAWSEIFGATNYGYTF.

Only one count was recorded for this clone. The V call is TRBV5-1, the J call TRBJ2-2; D unclear. CDR1 is SGHRS, CDR2 YFSETQ, per germline. Trimming removed 0 bases from V and 3 bases from J, with 6 bases in between. This CDR3 comprises 14 residues. The CDR3 bases are TGCGCCAGCAGCTTGGATGGGGACACCGGGGAGCTGTTTTTT. It translates to CASSLDGDTGELFF.

The chain is built from TRBV6-6 and TRBJ1-3; D remains ambiguous. The CDR3 sequence is 13 residues long. Trimming shortened V by 4 bases and J by 9 bases, and 13 bases separated the two germline ends. Germline values: CDR1 MNHNY, CDR2 SVGAGI (reference sequence). CDR3 residues: CASSSEGIGTIYF. As DNA, the CDR3 is TGTGCCAGCAGTTCTGAAGGGATCGGCACCATATATTTT.

This clone has only one observation. This chain uses TRBV7-9 with TRBJ1-5, with 10 bases identical to TRBD1. V lost 5 bases to trimming and J lost 5 bases; unmatched junction nucleotides: 3. The CDR3 covers 14 residues. Looked up from germline, CDR1 is SEHNR and CDR2 is FQNEAQ (reference sequence). The CDR3 nucleotides read TGTGCCAGCAGCATGGGACAGGGGTATCAGCCCCAGCATTTT. Encoded protein: CASSMGQGYQPQHF.

CDR3 sequence reads: CASSSGTGRTDTQYF. The CDR3 nucleotides are TGCGCCAGCAGCTCGGGGACGGGTCGCACAGATACGCAGTATTTT. The chain couples TRBV5-1 to TRBJ2-3, with D tentatively TRBD1 or TRBD2 (5 bases each). This CDR3 comprises 15 residues. Germline CDR1 is SGHRS and CDR2 is YFSETQ. With 3 bases removed from V and 1 base from J, the gap between germline ends came to 12 bases.

The chain is built from TRBV27 and TRBJ1-1; 8 bases fit TRBD1. The CDR3 runs 16 residues. Trimming at V came to 3 bases and at J to 1 base, leaving 7 bases not matched to a gene. Germline lookup yields CDR1 MNHEY and CDR2 SMNVEV (reference sequence). In DNA, the CDR3 is TGTGCCAGCAGTTTCACAGGGGGATGGTCGAACACTGAAGCTTTCTTT. Its translation: CASSFTGGWSNTEAFF.

The chain has TRBV4-1 and TRBJ2-1; 9 positions agree with TRBD1. V lost 4 bases and J lost 3; bases outside the gene matches: 10. The CDR3 has 17 amino acids. Germline V gene lookup returns CDR1 MGHRA and CDR2 YSYEKL. The CDR3 loop reads CASSRDRERNNYNEQFF. CDR3 nucleotide sequence: TGCGCCAGCAGCCGGGACAGGGAGAGGAATAACTACAATGAGCAGTTCTTC.